Listed below are T cell receptor beta chains from one sample, sequenced in a study of response to subunit inactivated influenza vaccine. TCRdb used MiXCR to reprocess the RT-PCR reads, holding one entry per CDR3 protein. The data hold approximately 290,000 distinct CDR3 sequences, with about 20% observed a single time. This material consisted of PBMCs from blood, taken less than 22 months after vaccination. The origin of the receptors is a man between 50 and 69 years old who received an inactivated influenza vaccine. The CDR3 runs from the conserved cysteine through the conserved F or W. The D gene is left open where the match is weak. Only part of the rows carry a size: once, few, many, or a class if the clone is expanded.

d_gene	j_gene	v_gene	abundance	CDR3nt	CDR3aa
NA	TRBJ2-7	TRBV12-3/TRBV12-4	NA	TGTGCCAGCAGCTCCGGTTCCTACGAGCAGTACTTC	CASSSGSYEQYF
NA	TRBJ2-1	TRBV5-5	NA	TGTGCCAGCAGCTTGGGGGTAAGCCCCACCTACAATGAGCAGTTCTTC	CASSLGVSPTYNEQFF
NA	TRBJ2-7	TRBV27	many	TGTGCCAGCAGTTTGTCCGACGAGCAGTACTTC	CASSLSDEQYF
NA	TRBJ2-4	TRBV7-2	few	TGTGCCAGCAGTCCAGTCGGCAGGGTGGGGAAAAACATTCAGTACTTC	CASSPVGRVGKNIQYF
NA	TRBJ1-4	TRBV20-1	few	TGCAGTGCTAGAGACATTCCTAATGAAAAACTGTTTTTT	CSARDIPNEKLFF
TRBD1	TRBJ1-6	TRBV10-3	many	TGTGCCATCACTACAGGGGGGTTGAATTCACCCCTCCACTTT	CAITTGGLNSPLHF
TRBD1	TRBJ1-1	TRBV20-1	few	TGCAGTGCCCGTTTACCGACAGGGGCTAGATTGAACACTGAAGCTTTCTTT	CSARLPTGARLNTEAFF
NA	TRBJ1-4	TRBV27	NA	TGTGCCAGCAGTCCCCGTGCGGGGTTAAATGAAAAACTGTTTTTT	CASSPRAGLNEKLFF
NA	TRBJ1-2	TRBV6-5	NA	TGTGCCAGCAGTTACGCGTCGCCAGGTAGATATGGCTACACCTTC	CASSYASPGRYGYTF
NA	TRBJ1-1	TRBV7-9	few	TGTGCCAGCAGCTCGACAGAAATGAACACTGAAGCTTTCTTT	CASSSTEMNTEAFF
NA	TRBJ1-1	TRBV6-2/TRBV6-3	many	TGTGCCAGCAGTTACGATTACGGTCGAGGGGGATTGACTGAAGCTTTCTTT	CASSYDYGRGGLTEAFF
TRBD1	TRBJ1-2	TRBV28	NA	TGTGCCAGCAGCCCACCCGACAGGGCTGGTCGTGGCTACACCTTC	CASSPPDRAGRGYTF
NA	TRBJ1-1	TRBV28	NA	TGTGCCAGCAGTGTGGGTTGGGGCACTGAAGCTTTCTTT	CASSVGWGTEAFF
NA	TRBJ1-6	TRBV5-1	few	TGCGCCAGCAGCTTGGAACCATCGTCGGCGGCTTACTCACCCCTCCACTTT	CASSLEPSSAAYSPLHF
NA	TRBJ2-5	TRBV29-1	few	TGCAGCGTTGGGCCGACAGGGGAGGGAGAGACCCAGTACTTC	CSVGPTGEGETQYF
NA	TRBJ2-7	TRBV3-1	NA	TGTGCCAGCAGCCGCACAACCTACGAGCAGTACTTC	CASSRTTYEQYF
NA	TRBJ1-5	TRBV24-1	NA	TGTGCCACCAGTGATCCCCCTGGGGTCTTCAATCAGCCCCAGCATTTT	CATSDPPGVFNQPQHF
TRBD1	TRBJ1-1	TRBV28	few	TGTGCCAGCAGTGGCGACAGGGTCGGCATGAACACTGAAGCTTTCTTT	CASSGDRVGMNTEAFF
TRBD1	TRBJ2-7	TRBV4-3	NA	TGCGCCAGCAGCCAAATGACAGGGGGCGCCTACGAGCAGTACTTC	CASSQMTGGAYEQYF
NA	TRBJ1-2	TRBV20-1	few	TGCAGTGCTAGAGATCGTCAGGGGTTGGACTATGGCTACACCTTC	CSARDRQGLDYGYTF
TRBD2	TRBJ2-1	TRBV4-1	once	TGCGCCAGCAGCCAGGAGACTAGCGGGAGGGCCTCCTACAATGAGCAGTTCTTC	CASSQETSGRASYNEQFF
TRBD2	TRBJ2-1	TRBV7-2	few	TGTGCCAGCAGACTTGGACTAGCGGCCAATGAGCAGTTCTTC	CASRLGLAANEQFF